This T cell receptor (beta chain) is drawn from a study of blood T cell repertoires in COVID-19. About the research overall: Spain, Italy and the United States supplied samples that represented acute and convalescent COVID-19. PBMCs, B-cell-depleted T cells, or T cells were the source of the cDNA or gDNA that made up the material.

Original analysis: Amplification from reference gene primers served as the basis for estimated nucleated cell counts. Some clones are missing from TCRdb's copy, which holds only in-frame ones; the method was immunoSEQ multiplex PCR. V and J calls and clone size are given by that table; D and trimming were obtained from the DNA. The sample holds approximately 300,000 clones, around nine tenths seen once. The CDR3 contains 15 residues. The V end lost 0 bases, the J end lost 0 bases, and 10 bases lay between the germline ends. Germline V gene lookup returns CDR1 SGDLS and CDR2 YYNGEE. This chain links TRBV9 with TRBJ2-7; D gene uncertain. Sequenced: peripheral blood. This TCR was sampled from a woman aged 45-59 years with active or convalescent COVID-19. CDR3 region: CASSVAVESSYEQYF. The CDR3 DNA follows: TGTGCCAGCAGCGTAGCCGTTGAGAGCTCCTACGAGCAGTACTTC.